This T cell receptor beta chain was sequenced during a study of CD8 T cells in ankylosing spondylitis. This CDR3 has 14 residues. Germline V CDR1 and CDR2: KGHDR, SFDVKD. Trimming pared 4 bases from V and 7 bases from J, leaving 12 bases between. Ten or more counts support this clonotype. TCRdb ran MiXCR on the 5' RACE reads and lists one entry per CDR3 protein. The top ten clones hold 9.5% to 11% of a sample with more than 150,000 distinct CDR3 sequences, 10% to 15% of them seen once. The chain links TRBV24-1 to TRBJ2-2; possible D gene TRBD1, 6 bases. The clonotype comes from a female donor with ankylosing spondylitis or in good health (not recorded which). Sequenced sample: blood, either unsorted or a sorted T cell fraction (not recorded which). CDR3 bases: TGTGCCACCAGTGAAATACAGGGCCACGGGGAGCTGTTTTTT. It specifies CATSEIQGHGELFF.